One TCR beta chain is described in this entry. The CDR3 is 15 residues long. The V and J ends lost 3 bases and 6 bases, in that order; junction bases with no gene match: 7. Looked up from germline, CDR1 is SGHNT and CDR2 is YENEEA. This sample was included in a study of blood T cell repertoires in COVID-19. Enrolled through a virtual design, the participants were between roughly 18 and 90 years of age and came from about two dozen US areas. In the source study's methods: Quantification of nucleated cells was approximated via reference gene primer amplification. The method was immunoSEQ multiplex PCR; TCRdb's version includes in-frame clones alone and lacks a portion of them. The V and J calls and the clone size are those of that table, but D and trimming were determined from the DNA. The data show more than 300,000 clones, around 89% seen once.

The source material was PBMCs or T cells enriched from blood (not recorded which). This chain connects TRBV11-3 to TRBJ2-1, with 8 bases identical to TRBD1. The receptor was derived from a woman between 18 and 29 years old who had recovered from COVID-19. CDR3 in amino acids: CASSFASGGLNEQFF. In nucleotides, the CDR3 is TGTGCCAGCAGCTTCGCCTCAGGGGGCCTCAATGAGCAGTTCTTC.